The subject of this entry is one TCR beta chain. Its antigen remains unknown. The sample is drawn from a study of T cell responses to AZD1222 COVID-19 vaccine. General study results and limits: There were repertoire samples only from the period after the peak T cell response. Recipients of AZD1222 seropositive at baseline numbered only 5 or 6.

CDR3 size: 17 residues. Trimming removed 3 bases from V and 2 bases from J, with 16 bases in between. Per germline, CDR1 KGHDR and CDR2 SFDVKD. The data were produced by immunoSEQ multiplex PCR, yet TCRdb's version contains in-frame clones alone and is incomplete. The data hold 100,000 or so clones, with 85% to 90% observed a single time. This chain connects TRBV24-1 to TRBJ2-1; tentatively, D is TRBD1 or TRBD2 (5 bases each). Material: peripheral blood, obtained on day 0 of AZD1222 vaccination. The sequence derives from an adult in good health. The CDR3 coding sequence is TGTGCCACCAGTGATCCCGGGACCGCCGGACCCTACAATGAGCAGTTCTTC. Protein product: CATSDPGTAGPYNEQFF.